The T cell receptor beta chain described here comes from a study of shared clonotypes between healthy human individuals. Notes on the study in general: Naive subsets, compared against memory subsets, generally had larger estimated richness values.

The data were produced by immunoSEQ multiplex PCR, yet TCRdb's version contains in-frame clones alone and is incomplete. The data contain roughly 2.5 million clones, around nine tenths of them singletons. With respect to this clone: What it binds is not known.

The TCR sequence derives from a man younger than 35 in good health. The specimen was naive CD4+ T cells sorted from blood. The subset here: CD45RA+ positively selected.

CDR3 protein: CAWDTGSNQPQHF. The CDR3 DNA is TGTGCCTGGGACACAGGGAGCAATCAGCCCCAGCATTTT. The chain has TRBV30 and TRBJ1-5; TRBD1 is a possible D gene (6 bases). Germline V lookup: CDR1 GTSNPN, CDR2 SVGIG (reference sequence). Trimming took off 5 bases at V and 1 base at J, with 9 bases between the two ends. The CDR3 sequence is 13 residues long.